This T cell receptor beta chain appears in the sequencing data of a study of radiotherapy plus CTLA-4 blockade in lung cancer. The overall study: Patients showed objective responses in 15% to 20% of cases, and disease control was achieved by approximately 31%.

Study-wide results and limits: Peripheral blood showed expansion of tumor-derived TCR clones after radiotherapy and ipilimumab.

For this clone: Its antigen is not identified.

This CDR3 has 16 amino acids. Some clones are missing from TCRdb's copy, which holds only in-frame ones; the method was immunoSEQ multiplex PCR. The sample holds 65,000 to 85,000 clones, roughly 70% seen once. Each patient with chemo-refractory metastatic non-small-cell lung cancer was treated with focal radiation plus CTLA-4 blockade using ipilimumab. Material: peripheral blood, obtained from a patient treated with radiotherapy plus ipilimumab. This sequence joins TRBV21-1 and TRBJ1-2; TRBD1, as called in the table, went unchecked against the DNA. TRBV21-1 is classified as a pseudogene. This TCR was sampled from a human donor with non-small cell lung cancer whose response to radiotherapy plus ipilimumab could not be evaluated. In DNA, the CDR3 is TGTGCCAGCAGCAAAGGATCACAGGGGAATGGGTATGGCTACACCTTC. The encoded protein is CASSKGSQGNGYGYTF.